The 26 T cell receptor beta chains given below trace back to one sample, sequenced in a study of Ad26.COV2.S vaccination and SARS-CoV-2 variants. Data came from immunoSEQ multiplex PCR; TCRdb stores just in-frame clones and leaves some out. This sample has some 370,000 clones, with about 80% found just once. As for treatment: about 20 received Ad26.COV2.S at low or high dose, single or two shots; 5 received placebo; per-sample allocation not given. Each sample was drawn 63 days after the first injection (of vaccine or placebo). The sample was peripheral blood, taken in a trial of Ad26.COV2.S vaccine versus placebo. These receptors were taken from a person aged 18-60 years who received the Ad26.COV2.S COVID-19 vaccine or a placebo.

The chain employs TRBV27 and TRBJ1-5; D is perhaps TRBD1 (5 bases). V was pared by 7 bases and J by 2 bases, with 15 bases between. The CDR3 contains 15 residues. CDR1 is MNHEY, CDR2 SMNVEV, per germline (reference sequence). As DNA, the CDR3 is TGTGCCAGCAACGCCAGGGCAGTTCGCAATCAGCCCCAGCATTTT. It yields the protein CASNARAVRNQPQHF.

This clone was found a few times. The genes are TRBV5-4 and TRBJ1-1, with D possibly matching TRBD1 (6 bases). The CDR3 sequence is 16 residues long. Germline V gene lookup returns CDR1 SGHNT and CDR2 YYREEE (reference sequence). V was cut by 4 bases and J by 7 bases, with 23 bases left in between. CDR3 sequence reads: CASSQINRDISGEAFF. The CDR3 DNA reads TGTGCCAGCAGCCAAATTAACCGGGACATCTCTGGTGAAGCTTTCTTT.

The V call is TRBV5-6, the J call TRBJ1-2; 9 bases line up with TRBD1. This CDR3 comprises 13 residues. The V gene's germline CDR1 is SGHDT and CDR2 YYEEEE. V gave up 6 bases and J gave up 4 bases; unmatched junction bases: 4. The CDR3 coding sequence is TGTGCCAGCAACGACAGGGGGAGCTATGGCTACACCTTC. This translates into CASNDRGSYGYTF.

The CDR3 loop reads CASTPVGWYQETQYF. The CDR3 DNA reads TGTGCCAGCACCCCCGTGGGATGGTACCAAGAGACCCAGTACTTC. The chain joins TRBV3-1 (or the pseudogene TRBV3-2) to TRBJ2-5; D gene ambiguous. CDR3 length: 15 residues. V lost 7 bases and J lost 0, with 15 bases in between. The germline V gene encodes CDR1 LGHDT and CDR2 YNNKEL (reference sequence).

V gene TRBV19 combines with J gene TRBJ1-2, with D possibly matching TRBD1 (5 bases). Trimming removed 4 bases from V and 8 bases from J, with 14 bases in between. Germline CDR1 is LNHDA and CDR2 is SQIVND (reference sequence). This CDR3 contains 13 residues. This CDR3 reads CASSKQEDSGYTF. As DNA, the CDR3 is TGTGCCAGTAGTAAGCAGGAAGACAGCGGCTACACCTTC.

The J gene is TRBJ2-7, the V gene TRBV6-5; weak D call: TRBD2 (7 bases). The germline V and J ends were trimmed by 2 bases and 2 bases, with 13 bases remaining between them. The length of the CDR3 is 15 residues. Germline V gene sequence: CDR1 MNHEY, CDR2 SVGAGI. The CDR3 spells CASSYPGRGAYEQYF. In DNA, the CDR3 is TGTGCCAGCAGTTACCCGGGGAGGGGGGCCTACGAGCAGTACTTC.

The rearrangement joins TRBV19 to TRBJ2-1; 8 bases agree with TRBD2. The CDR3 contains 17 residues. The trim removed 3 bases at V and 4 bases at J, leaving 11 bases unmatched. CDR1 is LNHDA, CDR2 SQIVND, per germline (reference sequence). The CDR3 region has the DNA TGTGCCAGTAGTATGGGCCGAGCGACTAGCGCATACAATGAGCAGTTCTTC. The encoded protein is CASSMGRATSAYNEQFF.

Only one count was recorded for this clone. The CDR3 loop is CASSEHREGSPLHF. The CDR3 DNA follows: TGTGCCAGCAGTGAACACCGGGAGGGTTCACCCCTCCACTTT. This rearrangement joins TRBV2 to TRBJ1-6, with no clear D. There are 14 residues in the CDR3. Trimming took off 2 bases at V and 9 bases at J, with 11 bases between the two ends. Germline lookup yields CDR1 SNHLY and CDR2 FYNNEI.

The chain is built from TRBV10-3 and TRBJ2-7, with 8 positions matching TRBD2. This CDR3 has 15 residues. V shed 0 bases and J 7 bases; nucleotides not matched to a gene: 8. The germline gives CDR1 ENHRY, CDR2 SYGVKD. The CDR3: CAISESGGRPGEQYF. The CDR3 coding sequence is TGTGCCATCAGTGAGTCGGGCGGGAGGCCCGGAGAGCAGTACTTC.

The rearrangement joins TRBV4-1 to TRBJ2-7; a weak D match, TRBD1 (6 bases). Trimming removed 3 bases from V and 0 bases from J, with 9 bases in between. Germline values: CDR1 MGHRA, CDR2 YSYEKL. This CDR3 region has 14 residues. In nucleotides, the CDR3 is TGCGCCAGCAGCCAGTTGACAGGCTCCTACGAGCAGTACTTC. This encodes CASSQLTGSYEQYF.

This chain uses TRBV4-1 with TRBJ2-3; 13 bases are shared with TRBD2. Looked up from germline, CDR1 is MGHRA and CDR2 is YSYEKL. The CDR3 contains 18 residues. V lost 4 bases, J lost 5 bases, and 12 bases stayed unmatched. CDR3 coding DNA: TGCGCCAGCAGCCCCGGACTAGCGGGAGTGGGAGTGTTAGATACGCAGTATTTT. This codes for CASSPGLAGVGVLDTQYF.

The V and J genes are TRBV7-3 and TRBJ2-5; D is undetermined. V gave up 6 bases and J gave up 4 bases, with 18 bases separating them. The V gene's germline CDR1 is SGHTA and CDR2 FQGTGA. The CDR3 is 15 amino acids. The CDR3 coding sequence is TGTGCCAGCAGGCCGACACACTCCCCTCGAGAGACCCAGTACTTC. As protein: CASRPTHSPRETQYF.

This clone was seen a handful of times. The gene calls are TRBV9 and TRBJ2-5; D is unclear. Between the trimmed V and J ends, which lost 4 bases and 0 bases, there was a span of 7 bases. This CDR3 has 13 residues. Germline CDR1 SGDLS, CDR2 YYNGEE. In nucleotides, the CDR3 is TGTGCCAGCAGCCCCCTGTACCAAGAGACCCAGTACTTC. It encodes CASSPLYQETQYF.

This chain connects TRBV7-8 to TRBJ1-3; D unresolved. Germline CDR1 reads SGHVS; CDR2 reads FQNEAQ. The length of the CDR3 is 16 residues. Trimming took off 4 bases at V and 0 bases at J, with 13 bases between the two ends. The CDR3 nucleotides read TGTGCCAGCAGCTCCTGGGAAGTCCGCTCTGGAAACACCATATATTTT. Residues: CASSSWEVRSGNTIYF.

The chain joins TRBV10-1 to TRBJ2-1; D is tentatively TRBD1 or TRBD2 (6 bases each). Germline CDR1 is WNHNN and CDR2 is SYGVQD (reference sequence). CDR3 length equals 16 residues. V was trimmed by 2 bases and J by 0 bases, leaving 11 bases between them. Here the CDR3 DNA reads TGCGCCAGCAGTGAGAAAGGGGGGAGCTCCTACAATGAGCAGTTCTTC. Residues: CASSEKGGSSYNEQFF.

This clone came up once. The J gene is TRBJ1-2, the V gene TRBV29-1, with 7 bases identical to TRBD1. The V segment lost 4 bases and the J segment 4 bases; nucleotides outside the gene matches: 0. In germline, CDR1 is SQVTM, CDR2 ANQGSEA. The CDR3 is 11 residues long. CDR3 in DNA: TGCAGCGTTGGGACAGGCTATGGCTACACCTTC. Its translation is CSVGTGYGYTF.

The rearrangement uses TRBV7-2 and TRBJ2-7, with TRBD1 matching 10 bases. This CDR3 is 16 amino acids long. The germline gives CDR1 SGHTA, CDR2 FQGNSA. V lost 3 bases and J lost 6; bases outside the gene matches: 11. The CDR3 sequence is CASSLAPGQGPSEQYF. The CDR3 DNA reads TGTGCCAGCAGCTTGGCACCGGGACAGGGGCCGAGCGAGCAGTACTTC.

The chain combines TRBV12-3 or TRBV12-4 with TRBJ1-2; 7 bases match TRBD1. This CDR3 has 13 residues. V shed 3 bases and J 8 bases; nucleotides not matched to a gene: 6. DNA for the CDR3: TGTGCCAGCAGTTTTGAAGGGGGCAGAGGCTACACCTTC. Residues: CASSFEGGRGYTF.

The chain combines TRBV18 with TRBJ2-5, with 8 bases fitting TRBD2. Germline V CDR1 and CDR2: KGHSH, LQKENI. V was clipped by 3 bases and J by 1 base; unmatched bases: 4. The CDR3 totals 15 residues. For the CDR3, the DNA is TGTGCCAGCTCACCGAGAAGCGGGGGCCAAGAGACCCAGTACTTC. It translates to CASSPRSGGQETQYF. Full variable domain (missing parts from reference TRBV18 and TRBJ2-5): NAGVMQNPRHLVRRRGQEARLRCSPMKGHSHVYWYRQLPEEGLKFMVYLQKENIIDESGMPKERFSAEFPKEGPSILRIQQVVRGDSAAYFCASSPRSGGQETQYFGPGTRLLVL.

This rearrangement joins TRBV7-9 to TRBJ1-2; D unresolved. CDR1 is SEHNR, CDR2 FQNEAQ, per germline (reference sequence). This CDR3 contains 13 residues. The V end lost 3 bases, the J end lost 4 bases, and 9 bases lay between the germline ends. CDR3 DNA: TGTGCCAGCAGCTTGCAGGAGACCTATGGCTACACCTTC. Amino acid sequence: CASSLQETYGYTF.

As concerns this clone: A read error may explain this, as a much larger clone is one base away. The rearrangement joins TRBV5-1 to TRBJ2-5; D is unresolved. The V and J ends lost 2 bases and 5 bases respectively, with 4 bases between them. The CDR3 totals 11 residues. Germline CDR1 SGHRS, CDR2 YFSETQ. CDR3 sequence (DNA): TGCGCCAGCAGCTTCGGGGAGACCCAGTACTTC. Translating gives CASSFGETQYF.

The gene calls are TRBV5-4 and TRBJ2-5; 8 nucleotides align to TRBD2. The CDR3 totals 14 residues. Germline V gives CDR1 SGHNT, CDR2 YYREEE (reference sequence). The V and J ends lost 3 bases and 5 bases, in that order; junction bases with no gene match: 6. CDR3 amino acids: CASSYRTSRETQYF. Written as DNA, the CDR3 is TGTGCCAGCAGCTACCGGACTAGCCGGGAGACCCAGTACTTC.

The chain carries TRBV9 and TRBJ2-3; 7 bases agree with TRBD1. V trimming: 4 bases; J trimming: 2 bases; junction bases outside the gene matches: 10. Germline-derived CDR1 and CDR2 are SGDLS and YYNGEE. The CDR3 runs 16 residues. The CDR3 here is CASSTPPDRATDTQYF. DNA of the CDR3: TGTGCCAGCAGCACCCCCCCCGACAGGGCCACAGATACGCAGTATTTT.

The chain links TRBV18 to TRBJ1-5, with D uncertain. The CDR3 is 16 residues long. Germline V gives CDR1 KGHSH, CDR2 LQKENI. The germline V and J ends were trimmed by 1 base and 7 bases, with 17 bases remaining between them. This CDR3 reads CASSPQKGRVGQPQHF. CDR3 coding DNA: TGTGCCAGCTCACCACAGAAAGGACGGGTCGGACAGCCCCAGCATTTT.

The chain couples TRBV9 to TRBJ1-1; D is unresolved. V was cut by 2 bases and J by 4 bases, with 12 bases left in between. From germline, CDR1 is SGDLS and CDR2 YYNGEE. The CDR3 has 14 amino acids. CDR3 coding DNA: TGTGCCAGCAGCGTTGTGGAAGGGAGCACTGAAGCTTTCTTT. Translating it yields CASSVVEGSTEAFF.

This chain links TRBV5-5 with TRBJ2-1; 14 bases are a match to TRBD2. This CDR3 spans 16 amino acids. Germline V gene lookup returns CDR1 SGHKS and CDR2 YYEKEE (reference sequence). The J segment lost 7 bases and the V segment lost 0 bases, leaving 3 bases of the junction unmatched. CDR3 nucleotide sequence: TGTGCCAGCAGCTTGGGACTAGCGGGAGGGCAGAATGAGCAGTTCTTC. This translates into CASSLGLAGGQNEQFF.